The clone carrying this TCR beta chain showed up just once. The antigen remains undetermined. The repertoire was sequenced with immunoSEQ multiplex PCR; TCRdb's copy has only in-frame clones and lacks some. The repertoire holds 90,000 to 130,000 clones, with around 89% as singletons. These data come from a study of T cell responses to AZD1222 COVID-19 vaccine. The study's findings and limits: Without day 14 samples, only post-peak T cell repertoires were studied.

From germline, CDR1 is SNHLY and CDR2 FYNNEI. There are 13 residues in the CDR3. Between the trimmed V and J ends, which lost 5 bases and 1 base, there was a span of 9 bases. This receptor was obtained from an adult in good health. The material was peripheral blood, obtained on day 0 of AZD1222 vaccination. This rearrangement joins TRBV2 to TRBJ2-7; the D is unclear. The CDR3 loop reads CASSLNFSYEQYF. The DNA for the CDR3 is TGTGCCAGCAGTCTTAATTTTTCCTACGAGCAGTACTTC.